The source of this T cell receptor (beta chain) is a study of OX40 agonist ivuxolimab in advanced cancers. The CDR3 runs 16 residues. V shed 0 bases and J shed 1 base, with 11 bases lying between them. Germline V gene data show CDR1 as SGHRS and CDR2 as YFSETQ. Produced via immunoSEQ multiplex PCR; TCRdb's table is partial and in-frame only. The table records some 66,000 clones, roughly 88% of them present only once. This clonotype was obtained from an adult with an advanced solid tumor such as melanoma, head and neck, liver or kidney cancer. The specimen comprised CD4+ or CD8+ T cells sorted from blood, sampled in a trial of the OX40 agonist ivuxolimab. V is TRBV5-1 and J is TRBJ2-4; perhaps TRBD1 as D (6 bases). CDR3 sequence (DNA): TGCGCCAGCAGCTTGGAGGTGAGGGGGGCCAAAAACATTCAGTACTTC. Protein: CASSLEVRGAKNIQYF.